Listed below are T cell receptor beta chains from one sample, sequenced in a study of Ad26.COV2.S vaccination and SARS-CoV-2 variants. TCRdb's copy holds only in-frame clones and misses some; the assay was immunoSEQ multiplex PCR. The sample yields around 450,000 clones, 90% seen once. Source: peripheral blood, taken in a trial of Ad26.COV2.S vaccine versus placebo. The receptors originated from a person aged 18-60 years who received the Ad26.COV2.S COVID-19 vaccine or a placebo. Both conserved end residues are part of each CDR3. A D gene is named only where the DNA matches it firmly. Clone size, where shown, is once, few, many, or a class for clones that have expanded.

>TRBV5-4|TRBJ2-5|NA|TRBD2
TGTGCCAGCAGCTTGGGGACTAGCGGGAGACTGGGGGAGACCCAGTACTTC
CASSLGTSGRLGETQYF
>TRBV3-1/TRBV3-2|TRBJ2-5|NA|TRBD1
TGTGCCAGCAGCCATCCCCCGGGCAGGGGGCGAGAGACCCAGTACTTC
CASSHPPGRGRETQYF
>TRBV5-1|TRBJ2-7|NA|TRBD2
TGCGCCAGCAGTTTTAACGGGAGGTCCCTCGACGAGCAGTACTTC
CASSFNGRSLDEQYF
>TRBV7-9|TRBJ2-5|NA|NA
TGTGCCAGCAGCTTGGCGGGCGCCCCGGGGGAGACCCAGTACTTC
CASSLAGAPGETQYF
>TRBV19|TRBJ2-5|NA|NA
TGTGCCAGCATGGACGGCCAAGAGACCCAGTACTTC
CASMDGQETQYF
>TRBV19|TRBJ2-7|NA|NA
TGTGCCAGTAGTAGACAGAGTACGGGCGTATCCTACGAGCAGTACTTC
CASSRQSTGVSYEQYF
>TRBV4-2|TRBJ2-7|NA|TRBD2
TGTGCCAGCAGCGAGACTAGCGGGAGCCCACCCGTCGATTACGAGCAGTACTTC
CASSETSGSPPVDYEQYF
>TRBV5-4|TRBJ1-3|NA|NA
TGTGCCAGCAGCTTGTCCCCCGAGATCTCTGGAAACACCATATATTTT
CASSLSPEISGNTIYF
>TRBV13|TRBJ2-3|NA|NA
TGTGCCAGCAGCTTTGCCACAGATACGCAGTATTTT
CASSFATDTQYF
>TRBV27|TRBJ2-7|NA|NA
TGTGCCAGCAGTTTAACTCCGGGCACCTACGAGCAGTACTTC
CASSLTPGTYEQYF
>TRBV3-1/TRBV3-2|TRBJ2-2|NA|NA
TGTGCCAGCAGCGGCGGGACGGCGGGCACCGGGGAGCTGTTTTTT
CASSGGTAGTGELFF
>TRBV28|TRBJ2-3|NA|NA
TGTGCCAGCAGTTTAAAAGATACGCAGTATTTT
CASSLKDTQYF
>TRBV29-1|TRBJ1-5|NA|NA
TGCAGCGCCGCAGCCGGGACGGGCGATCAGCCCCAGCATTTT
CSAAAGTGDQPQHF
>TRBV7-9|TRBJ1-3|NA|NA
TGTGCCAGCAGCCATACCTGGACCTTCTCTGGAAACACCATATATTTT
CASSHTWTFSGNTIYF
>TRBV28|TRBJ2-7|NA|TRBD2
TGTGCCAGCAGTTTACCCTGGACTAGCGGGAGGTACGAGCAGTACTTC
CASSLPWTSGRYEQYF
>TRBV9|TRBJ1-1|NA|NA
TGTGCCAGCAGCCCTGGAGGGGGAACTGAAGCTTTCTTT
CASSPGGGTEAFF
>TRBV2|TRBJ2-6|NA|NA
TGTGCCAGCAGCCTCAAGAGGGGTTGGGGGGCCAACGTCCTGACTTTC
CASSLKRGWGANVLTF
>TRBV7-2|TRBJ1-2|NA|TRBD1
TGTGCCAGCAGCTTAGCCACAGGGGACTATGGCTACACCTTC
CASSLATGDYGYTF
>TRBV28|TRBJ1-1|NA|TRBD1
TGTGCCAGCAGTCCCCGGACAGGGGGCTACACTGAAGCTTTCTTT
CASSPRTGGYTEAFF
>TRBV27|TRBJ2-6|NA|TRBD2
TGTGCCAGCAGTTCCCGGGTAGCGGGAGGGCCCAGGTCTGGGGCCAACGTCCTGACTTTC
CASSSRVAGGPRSGANVLTF
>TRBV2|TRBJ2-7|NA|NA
TGTGCCAGCAGTACCAGGACCGAGCAGTACTTC
CASSTRTEQYF
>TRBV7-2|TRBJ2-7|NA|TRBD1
TGTGCCAGCAGCTTAGCGGGACAGGGGGCCGCCTACGAGCAGTACTTC
CASSLAGQGAAYEQYF
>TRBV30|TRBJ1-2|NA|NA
TGTGCCTGGACCCTCGTCCGTGTTGGGGGGAAGGGCTACACCTTC
CAWTLVRVGGKGYTF
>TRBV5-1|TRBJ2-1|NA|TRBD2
TGCGCCAGCAGCTTGGGGACTAGCGGAGCCGATGAGCAGTTCTTC
CASSLGTSGADEQFF
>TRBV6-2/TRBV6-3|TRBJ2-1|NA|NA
TGTGCCAGCAGTCCCTCGGGACTCACCGGGGCTAATGAGCAGTTCTTC
CASSPSGLTGANEQFF
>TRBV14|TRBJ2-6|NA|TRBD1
TGTGCCAGCAGCCCCCAAACAGGGGCTGGGGCCAACGTCCTGACTTTC
CASSPQTGAGANVLTF
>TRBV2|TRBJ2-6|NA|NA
TGTGCCAGCAGTGAGGGGAGGCCAGGGTGGGCGACTGGGGCCAACGTCCTGACTTTC
CASSEGRPGWATGANVLTF
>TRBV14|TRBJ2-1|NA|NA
TGTGCCAGCAGCCAAGATCTTGTGGGAAATGAGCAGTTCTTC
CASSQDLVGNEQFF
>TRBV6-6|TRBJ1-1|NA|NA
TGTGCCAGCAGGCCCAGGGAAACTGAAGCTTTCTTT
CASRPRETEAFF
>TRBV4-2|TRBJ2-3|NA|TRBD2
TGTGCCAGCAGCCGGACTAGCGGGGCTAGCACAGATACGCAGTATTTT
CASSRTSGASTDTQYF
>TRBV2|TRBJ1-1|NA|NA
TGTGCCAGCAGGGGGGACCTGAACACTGAAGCTTTCTTT
CASRGDLNTEAFF
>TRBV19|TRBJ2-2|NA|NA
TGTGCCAGTAGGTACAGCCCCGGGGAGCTGTTTTTT
CASRYSPGELFF
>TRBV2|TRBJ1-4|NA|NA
TGTGCCAGCATTCTAGACAGTGGAGGTGAAAAACTGTTTTTT
CASILDSGGEKLFF
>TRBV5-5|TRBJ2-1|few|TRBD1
TGTGCCAGCAGCTTCCGGGACAGGGGGGCGGATGAGCAGTTCTTC
CASSFRDRGADEQFF
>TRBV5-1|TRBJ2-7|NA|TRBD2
TGCGCCAGCAGCTTGGAGAGTTCCGAGACTAGCGGGTACGAGCAGTACTTC
CASSLESSETSGYEQYF
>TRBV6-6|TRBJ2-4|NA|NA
TGTGCCAGCAGACAGGGACCCAAAAACATTCAGTACTTC
CASRQGPKNIQYF
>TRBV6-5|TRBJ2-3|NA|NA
TGTGCCAGCAGTTACTCGGGGCGCACAGATACGCAGTATTTT
CASSYSGRTDTQYF
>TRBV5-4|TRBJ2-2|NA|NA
TGTGCCAGCAGCCTTTTACAGGGGAACACCGGGGAGCTGTTTTTT
CASSLLQGNTGELFF
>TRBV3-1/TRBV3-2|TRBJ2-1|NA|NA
TGTGCCAGCAGCCAAGAAGGGGGTGAGCAGTTCTTC
CASSQEGGEQFF
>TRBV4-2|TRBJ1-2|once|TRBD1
TGTGCCAGCAGCCAAGGGGGACAGGGGGCTTACTATGGCTACACCTTC
CASSQGGQGAYYGYTF
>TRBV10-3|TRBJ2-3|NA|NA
TGTGCCATAGGGCTTTCCGGCACAGATACGCAGTATTTT
CAIGLSGTDTQYF
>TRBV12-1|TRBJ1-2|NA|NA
TGTGCCAGCAGCTTTCTATCCTGGCGAGGCTACACCTTC
CASSFLSWRGYTF
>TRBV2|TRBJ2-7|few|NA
TGTGCCAGCAGTGAAGCGCCTGGAGGGGGCAATCTGGTCTACGAGCAGTACTTC
CASSEAPGGGNLVYEQYF
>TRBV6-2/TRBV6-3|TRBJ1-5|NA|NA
TGTGCCAGCAGTTACGCGGGGGCACACAATCAGCCCCAGCATTTT
CASSYAGAHNQPQHF
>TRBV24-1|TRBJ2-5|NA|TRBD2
TGTGCCACCAGTGCCTTTAGCGGGAGAGAGACCCAGTACTTC
CATSAFSGRETQYF
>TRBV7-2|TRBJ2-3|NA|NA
TGTGCCAGCAGCATAGACAGCACCCAGGGAGATACGCAGTATTTT
CASSIDSTQGDTQYF
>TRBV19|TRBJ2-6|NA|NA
TGTGCCAGTAGTTCGATGGGGAGAATACAATCTGGGGCCAACGTCCTGACTTTC
CASSSMGRIQSGANVLTF
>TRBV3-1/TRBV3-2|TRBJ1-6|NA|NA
TGTGCCAGCAGCCATCCTCGGGCCTCTTCCAATTCACCCCTCCACTTT
CASSHPRASSNSPLHF
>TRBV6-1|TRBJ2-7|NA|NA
TGTGCCAGCAGTGACCGTTCCTACGAGCAGTACTTC
CASSDRSYEQYF
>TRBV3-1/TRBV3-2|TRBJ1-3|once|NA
TGTGCAAGCCAGAGCTCTGGAAACACCATATATTTT
CASQSSGNTIYF
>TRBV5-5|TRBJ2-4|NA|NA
TGTGCCAGCAGCTTGTCCCCCACTAGGGGGGAAAACATTCAGTACTTC
CASSLSPTRGENIQYF
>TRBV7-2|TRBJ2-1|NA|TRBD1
TGTGCCAGCAGCCTTAGACGACAGGGGCCCAATGAGCAGTTCTTC
CASSLRRQGPNEQFF
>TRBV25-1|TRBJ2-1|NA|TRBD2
TGTGCCAGCACCCGAATCTTAGCGGGAGAGGAGGAGCAGTTCTTC
CASTRILAGEEEQFF
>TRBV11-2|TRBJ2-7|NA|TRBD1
TGTGCCAGCAGCGCAACAGGGGGCTACGAGCAGTACTTC
CASSATGGYEQYF
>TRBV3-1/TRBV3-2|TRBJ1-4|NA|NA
TGTGCCAGCAGCCAAGATCCGAGGGTGGGAGAAAAACTGTTTTTT
CASSQDPRVGEKLFF